This TCR beta chain appears in the sequencing data of a study of T cells in localized non-small cell lung cancer. Study-wide points: A single tumor region was sequenced, leaving heterogeneity possible.

About this clone: Antigen: not known.

TCRdb's copy holds only in-frame clones and misses some; the assay was immunoSEQ multiplex PCR. Of 20,000 to 25,000 clones listed, around 88% are singletons. The V and J ends lost 2 bases and 6 bases respectively, with 6 bases between them. The CDR3 is 12 amino acids. Germline V CDR1 and CDR2: SGHAT, FQNNGV. This clonotype was obtained from a woman aged 40-69 years with stage III lung adenocarcinoma. The chain uses TRBV11-2 and TRBJ2-3; D is uncertain. Sequencing used peripheral blood mononuclear cells, obtained before any cancer treatment. The CDR3 DNA reads TGTGCCAGCAGCTTAACCGACGATACGCAGTATTTT. Translated: CASSLTDDTQYF.